This entry is about one T cell receptor (beta chain). Its antigen is still unknown. Only in-frame clones appear in the TCRdb table, and some are missing; sequencing was by immunoSEQ multiplex PCR. The sample lists some 480,000 clones; roughly 85% were seen once. With 4 bases clipped from V and 1 base from J, the junction kept 12 bases outside the gene matches. Germline V lookup: CDR1 SGHDT, CDR2 YYEEEE. The length of the CDR3 is 17 residues. The data belong to a study of Ad26.COV2.S vaccination and SARS-CoV-2 variants. Turning to the study itself: In the COV1001 trial, the donor was in the Ad26.COV2.S arm.

Study results and limitations: Individuals receiving vaccine had higher spike-specific TCR breadth than placebo recipients did. From the TCR breadth and depth analyses, total T cell responses may have been underestimated.

Treatment given: 15 to 20 received Ad26.COV2.S at low or high dose, single or two shots; several received placebo; per-sample allocation not given. Sampling took place 63 days after the first vaccine or placebo injection. It was an adult aged 18-55 years in Boston who was the donor. The sequence derives from a person between 18 and 60 years old who received the Ad26.COV2.S COVID-19 vaccine or a placebo. The rearrangement uses TRBV5-6 and TRBJ2-5, with TRBD2 matching 8 bases. The sample in question was peripheral blood, obtained in a trial of Ad26.COV2.S vaccine versus placebo. CDR3 bases: TGTGCCAGCAGCGCCAGCACTACTAGCGGCCGCCAAGAGACCCAGTACTTC. This translates into CASSASTTSGRQETQYF.